The present T cell receptor (beta chain) was sequenced within a study of OX40 agonist ivuxolimab in advanced cancers. The overall study: Every 2 weeks, patients got intravenous ivuxolimab at one of six dose levels (0.01-10 mg/kg). Cohort: 65% to 90% men, mean age approximately 66, aged about 20 to 80. Study conclusions and caveats: In CD8+ T cells, expanded clones were on average more numerous than in CD4+.

Points on this clone: Antigen: not known.

Clones were sequenced by immunoSEQ multiplex PCR, and TCRdb holds only the in-frame ones, with some missing. The repertoire has tens of thousands of clones, nearly 95% of them found once; the top ten carry around 19%. This CDR3 comprises 14 residues. Germline loops: CDR1 SGHDT, CDR2 YYEEEE. V shed 4 bases and J shed 8 bases, with 18 bases lying between them. This chain links TRBV5-6 with TRBJ1-2; D gene uncertain. Sequencing used CD4+ or CD8+ T cells sorted from blood, obtained in a trial of the OX40 agonist ivuxolimab. The sequence was obtained from an adult with an advanced solid tumor such as melanoma, head and neck, liver or kidney cancer. The CDR3 loop is CASSPFVESWGYTF. The CDR3, as DNA: TGTGCCAGCAGCCCATTTGTGGAGTCGTGGGGCTACACCTTC.